The 13 T cell receptor beta chains presented below share a single source sample, sequenced in a study of shared clonotypes between healthy human individuals. Here immunoSEQ multiplex PCR was the method, and the copy in TCRdb shows in-frame clones only, minus some. Among some 2.3 million clones listed, more than 80% were seen once. The specimen was naive CD4+ T cells from PBMCs. The subset here: CD45RA+ positively selected. These receptors were collected from a man aged 18 to 30 in good health. Some clones in this sample may be carry-over from other donors' samples.

The J gene is TRBJ2-5, the V gene TRBV5-1; TRBD1 matches 10 bases. This CDR3 has 16 residues. The V gene end was trimmed by 0 bases and the J gene end by 4 bases; junction bases not matched to a gene: 6. Germline CDR1 reads SGHRS; CDR2 reads YFSETQ. Written as DNA, the CDR3 is TGCGCCAGCAGCTTGGGAGGACAGGGGGTTATAGAGACCCAGTACTTC. It encodes CASSLGGQGVIETQYF. Full variable domain (outside the CDR3, taken from reference TRBV5-1 and TRBJ2-5): KAGVTQTPRYLIKTRGQQVTLSCSPISGHRSVSWYQQTPGQGLQFLFEYFSETQRNKGNFPGRFSGRQFSNSRSEMNVSTLELGDSALYLCASSLGGQGVIETQYFGPGTRLLVL.

A word on this clone: This CDR3 is also generated by other DNA sequences in the sample. This rearrangement joins TRBV5-1 to TRBJ1-4; D perhaps matches TRBD1 (5 bases). Germline V CDR1 and CDR2: SGHRS, YFSETQ. The CDR3 sequence is 15 residues long. Trimming pared 0 bases from V and 5 bases from J, leaving 11 bases between. The CDR3 loop reads CASSLVGVGNEKLFF. DNA of the CDR3: TGCGCCAGCAGCTTGGTGGGGGTTGGGAATGAAAAACTGTTTTTT.

This rearrangement joins TRBV7-2 to TRBJ1-2; weak D call: TRBD1 (5 bases). The CDR3 is made up of 15 amino acids. Deletions cut 4 bases from V and 4 bases from J, with 16 bases between. Germline V gene data show CDR1 as SGHTA and CDR2 as FQGNSA. The DNA for the CDR3 is TGTGCCAGCAGCTCATACGAGGGGTTCGGCTATGGCTACACCTTC. It codes for CASSSYEGFGYGYTF.

V usage is TRBV28 and J usage is TRBJ1-1; the D is unclear. Germline assignment: CDR1 MDHEN and CDR2 SYDVKM. This CDR3 comprises 13 residues. V gave up 4 bases and J gave up 0 bases, with 6 bases separating them. In DNA, the CDR3 is TGTGCCAGCAGTTCATCAGTGAACACTGAAGCTTTCTTT. This encodes CASSSSVNTEAFF.

The chain is built from TRBV30 and TRBJ1-1; D not resolved. V lost 5 bases and J 9 bases, leaving 19 bases between the germline ends. CDR3 length: 13 amino acids. In germline, CDR1 is GTSNPN, CDR2 SVGIG (reference sequence). The DNA of the CDR3 is TGTGCCTGGGCCCGAGCGGCCCCGGATAAAGCTTTCTTT. It is translated as CAWARAAPDKAFF.

The rearrangement uses TRBV7-3 and TRBJ2-1; either TRBD1 or TRBD2 may supply D (6 bases each). Trimming cost V 5 bases and J 6 bases, with 11 bases left between them. This CDR3 spans 13 amino acids. Looked up from germline, CDR1 is SGHTA and CDR2 is FQGTGA. The CDR3 DNA follows: TGTGCCAGCAGCCCACAGGGAGGCAATGAGCAGTTCTTC. This codes for CASSPQGGNEQFF.

The rearrangement uses TRBV4-2 and TRBJ2-7; the match to TRBD2 covers 11 bases. This CDR3 has 16 amino acids. Per germline, CDR1 LGHNA and CDR2 YNFKEQ. Trimming removed 3 bases from V and 0 bases from J; junction bases left unmatched: 4. CDR3: CASSHEGLAGSYEQYF. The CDR3 bases are TGTGCCAGCAGCCATGAAGGACTAGCGGGCTCCTACGAGCAGTACTTC.

Note on this clone: Different DNA sequences within this sample yield the same CDR3. This chain joins TRBV6-5 and TRBJ1-1; no clear D. The germline gives CDR1 MNHEY, CDR2 SVGAGI. Trimming cost V 6 bases and J 3 bases, with 5 bases left between them. The CDR3 consists of 11 residues. CDR3 sequence (DNA): TGTGCCAGCAGGCGGGACACTGAAGCTTTCTTT. Its translation is CASRRDTEAFF.

The chain employs TRBV11-3 and TRBJ2-3; the D call may be TRBD1 or TRBD2 (6 bases each). Trimming shortened V by 5 bases and J by 6 bases, and 24 bases separated the two germline ends. The CDR3 has 17 amino acids. In germline, CDR1 is SGHNT, CDR2 YENEEA. The CDR3 DNA follows: TGTGCCAGCAGCCACCGTCGAGGGGGGAGTATTAAGGATACGCAGTATTTT. This gives the protein CASSHRRGGSIKDTQYF.

Here the CDR3 reads CASSYRDRSYNEQFF. CDR3 bases: TGTGCCAGCAGTTACCGGGACAGGTCCTACAATGAGCAGTTCTTC. The J gene is TRBJ2-1, the V gene TRBV6-5; 8 nucleotides align to TRBD1. Losses at the gene ends were 2 bases for V and 1 base for J; bases not matched to a gene: 1. Germline V CDR1 and CDR2: MNHEY, SVGAGI. The CDR3 covers 15 residues.

This clone appeared once. The V call is TRBV11-2, the J call TRBJ2-7, with 7 bases lining up with TRBD2. The V gene's germline CDR1 is SGHAT and CDR2 FQNNGV. V dropped 4 bases and J dropped 5; count of bases not matched to a gene: 8. The CDR3 is 14 amino acids. The CDR3 nucleotides are TGTGCCAGCAGCTATGCGCGGGAGAGGAACGAGCAGTACTTC. Translating it yields CASSYARERNEQYF. Drawing the rest from reference TRBV11-2 and TRBJ2-7, the complete variable domain is EAGVAQSPRYKIIEKRQSVAFWCNPISGHATLYWYQQILGQGPKLLIQFQNNGVVDDSQLPKDRFSAERLKGVDSTLKIQPAKLEDSAVYLCASSYARERNEQYFGPGTRLTVT.

The chain uses TRBV5-6 and TRBJ2-2; D not certain. The CDR3 loop spans 13 amino acids. V was clipped by 2 bases and J by 5 bases, with 7 bases between them. The germline gives CDR1 SGHDT, CDR2 YYEEEE. CDR3 sequence (DNA): TGTGCCAGCAGCTTTGATCGGACCGGGGAGCTGTTTTTT. This codes for CASSFDRTGELFF.

The chain is built from TRBV30 and TRBJ1-2, with 8 nucleotides matching TRBD1. The CDR3 contains 14 residues. V trimming: 3 bases; J trimming: 5 bases; junction bases outside the gene matches: 8. The germline gives CDR1 GTSNPN, CDR2 SVGIG (reference sequence). In DNA form, the CDR3 reads TGTGCCTGGAGGGAGGACAGGGAGTGGTATGGCTACACCTTC. It codes for CAWREDREWYGYTF. The full variable domain, completed using reference TRBV30 and TRBJ1-2, is SQTIHQWPATLVQPVGSPLSLECTVEGTSNPNLYWYRQAAGRGLQLLFYSVGIGQISSEVPQNLSASRPQDRQFILSSKKLLLSDSGFYLCAWREDREWYGYTFGSGTRLTVV.